This TCR beta chain was found in a study of CD8+ T cells in alopecia areata. Treatment in this sample: oral pan-JAK inhibitor, 5-10 mg twice daily. Extracted RNA was reverse transcribed, and the resulting cDNA served as sequencing template. The repertoire was sequenced with immunoSEQ multiplex PCR; TCRdb's copy has only in-frame clones and lacks some. The sample has 75,000 to 80,000 clones, around 67% seen once; the top ten hold around 22%. V lost 3 bases to trimming and J lost 2 bases, with 12 bases between them. This CDR3 region has 15 residues. Looked up from germline, CDR1 is SGDLS and CDR2 is YYNGEE. This clone occurred once.

This clonotype originated in a human donor with alopecia areata. V gene TRBV9 combines with J gene TRBJ1-3; tentatively, D is TRBD1 (5 bases). Sequencing was performed on CD8+ T cells sorted from blood, taken at week 24, from a patient treated with tofacitinib. In DNA form, the CDR3 reads TGTGCCAGCAGCGGAGGGGCTATTACTGGAAACACCATATATTTT. It translates to CASSGGAITGNTIYF.